These 9 T cell receptor beta chains were all obtained from the same sample, sequenced in a study of T cells after yellow fever vaccination (dated by TCRdb to between 2019 and 2020). The label giving this sample's treatment or condition can be read as: live attenuated yellow fever vaccine strain. Library preparation employed 5' RACE. The sequencer listed for this sample is Illumina HiSeq 2500. TCRdb trimmed public reads at Q25 via fastp, called clones via MiXCR and kept in-frame beta chains. Rows with a matching CDR3 protein are joined into one entry that keeps the most common DNA and genes. The sample includes 400,000 to 650,000 distinct CDR3 sequences, with just over 20% observed a single time. Less than 20% of the sample comes from the top ten. This specimen was PBMCs, taken 21 days after the first yellow fever vaccination. Receptors originate from a man aged 18-30 years who received the YFV17D yellow fever vaccine.

The chain couples TRBV6-4 to TRBJ2-2; possible D gene TRBD2, 7 bases. The CDR3 extends over 17 amino acids. Germline CDR1 MRHNA, CDR2 SNTAGT. V lost 8 bases to trimming and J lost 2 bases, with 21 bases between them. The CDR3 DNA is TGTGCCAGCGACAGCGCCACTGGGGGGGGCAACACCGGGGAGCTGTTTTTT. This sequence encodes CASDSATGGGNTGELFF.

V and J are TRBV12-3 or TRBV12-4 and TRBJ1-6; 7 bases match TRBD1. The CDR3 consists of 17 residues. V lost 5 bases, J lost 6 bases, and 13 bases stayed unmatched. This chain's CDR3 is CASSTNPTGTVNSPLHF. DNA for the CDR3: TGTGCCAGCAGTACTAATCCAACCGGGACAGTTAATTCACCCCTCCACTTT.

The V gene is TRBV5-4, the J gene TRBJ2-5; TRBD1 agrees at 9 bases. CDR3 length equals 17 residues. The V and J ends lost 5 bases and 7 bases, in that order; junction bases with no gene match: 18. From germline, CDR1 is SGHNT and CDR2 YYREEE (reference sequence). CDR3 sequence reads: CASSEGQGGESWVTQYF. CDR3 DNA: TGTGCCAGCAGTGAGGGACAGGGTGGGGAGTCATGGGTGACCCAGTACTTC.

The chain combines TRBV7-3 with TRBJ2-3, with unresolved D. This CDR3 spans 14 amino acids. V was pared by 5 bases and J by 0 bases, with 9 bases between. CDR1 SGHTA and CDR2 FQGTGA come from the germline V gene. CDR3 sequence: CASSRAQSTDTQYF. DNA for the CDR3: TGTGCCAGCAGCCGGGCCCAGAGCACAGATACGCAGTATTTT.

The chain has TRBV5-6 and TRBJ2-3; no definite D call. Germline lookup yields CDR1 SGHDT and CDR2 YYEEEE. CDR3 size: 14 residues. Trimming removed 0 bases at V and 3 bases at J, with 8 bases between. CDR3 sequence: CASSLAQPTDTQYF. In DNA, the CDR3 is TGTGCCAGCAGCTTGGCGCAGCCTACAGATACGCAGTATTTT.

This clonotype has a count of ten or more. This chain connects TRBV4-2 to TRBJ1-1; D remains unclear. In germline, CDR1 is LGHNA, CDR2 YNFKEQ. CDR3 length: 16 amino acids. The V and J ends lost 1 base and 13 bases respectively, with 25 bases between them. The CDR3 sequence is CASSQARFEVGKRDFF. The DNA of the CDR3 is TGTGCCAGCAGCCAAGCAAGGTTCGAGGTTGGGAAAAGGGATTTCTTT.

In its sample, this clonotype was seen a few times. The CDR3 region has the DNA TGTGCCAGCAGCTTAGTTGCGGGGGCGGCACGTGATACGCAGTATTTT. It is translated as CASSLVAGAARDTQYF. The rearrangement joins TRBV7-2 to TRBJ2-3; D might be TRBD2 (7 bases). Trimming stripped 1 base from V and 6 bases from J, with 17 bases between. The CDR3 consists of 16 residues. Germline V gives CDR1 SGHTA, CDR2 FQGNSA. The full variable domain, rest sourced from reference TRBV7-2 and TRBJ2-3, is GAGVSQSPSNKVTEKGKDVELRCDPISGHTALYWYRQSLGQGLEFLIYFQGNSAPDKSGLPSDRFSAERTGGSVSTLTIQRTQQEDSAVYLCASSLVAGAARDTQYFGPGTRLTVL.

This clonotype was found a few times. The J gene is TRBJ2-3, the V gene TRBV27; 11 nucleotides line up with TRBD2. The CDR3 totals 15 residues. J lost 6 bases, V lost 10 bases, and 12 bases had no gene match. Looked up from germline, CDR1 is MNHEY and CDR2 is SMNVEV (reference sequence). CDR3 sequence (DNA): TGTGCCACCAAACTAATAGCGGGGGGGCCCGATACGCAGTATTTT. Translated, it gives CATKLIAGGPDTQYF.

The gene calls are TRBV29-1 and TRBJ2-1; the match to TRBD2 covers 9 bases. The ends lost 7 bases at V and 6 bases at J; junction bases unmatched: 7. This CDR3 region has 13 residues. Germline V gives CDR1 SQVTM, CDR2 ANQGSEA. The CDR3 nucleotides read TGCAGCGGCGAGGGCGGGGGGGCCAATGAGCAGTTCTTC. Residues: CSGEGGGANEQFF.